These 13 T cell receptor beta chains came from one sample sequenced in a study of T cells in localized non-small cell lung cancer. The protocol was immunoSEQ multiplex PCR, while the TCRdb copy is restricted to in-frame clones and leaves out a portion. Of about 5,400 clones in the sample, 35% were seen once. The specimen was lung tumor tissue, collected before any cancer treatment. The receptor set was obtained from a male donor at least 60 years old with stage I squamous cell lung carcinoma.

This rearrangement joins TRBV6-8 to TRBJ2-3; TRBD1 is a possible D gene (5 bases). Germline V gene lookup returns CDR1 MNHGY and CDR2 SAAAGT. The CDR3 length is 14 residues. V was trimmed by 7 bases and J by 5 bases, leaving 16 bases between them. This CDR3 reads CASTRKPQGDTQYF. The CDR3 bases are TGTGCCAGCACGCGGAAACCCCAGGGAGATACGCAGTATTTT.

This clone was seen a few times. V is TRBV6-8 and J is TRBJ1-1; the D is unclear. Trimming took off 10 bases at V and 0 bases at J, with 12 bases between the two ends. This CDR3 region has 13 residues. Germline-derived CDR1 and CDR2 are MNHGY and SAAAGT. In DNA form, the CDR3 reads TGTGCCACCACCGGGTCCATGAACACTGAAGCTTTCTTT. Its translation is CATTGSMNTEAFF.

This chain connects TRBV19 to TRBJ1-1, with D perhaps TRBD1 (6 bases). From germline, CDR1 is LNHDA and CDR2 SQIVND (reference sequence). Trimming took 3 bases from V and 1 from J, leaving 15 bases between them. The CDR3 loop spans 16 amino acids. The CDR3 here is CASSIHKGVQNTEAFF. The CDR3 DNA is TGTGCCAGTAGTATCCATAAGGGGGTCCAGAACACTGAAGCTTTCTTT.

In this sample, this clone turned up a few times. This chain's CDR3 is CAWSRDDGEKLFF. The CDR3 region has the DNA TGTGCCTGGAGTAGGGACGACGGTGAAAAACTGTTTTTT. This chain joins TRBV30 and TRBJ1-4; D may be TRBD1 (5 bases). The length of the CDR3 is 13 residues. The V end lost 2 bases, the J end lost 7 bases, and 11 bases lay between the germline ends. CDR1 GTSNPN and CDR2 SVGIG come from the germline V gene (reference sequence). The full variable domain, completed using reference TRBV30 and TRBJ1-4, is SQTIHQWPATLVQPVGSPLSLECTVEGTSNPNLYWYRQAAGRGLQLLFYSVGIGQISSEVPQNLSASRPQDRQFILSSKKLLLSDSGFYLCAWSRDDGEKLFFGSGTQLSVL.

The genes are TRBV19 and TRBJ2-6; D uncertain. CDR1 LNHDA and CDR2 SQIVND come from the germline V gene (reference sequence). CDR3 length: 16 residues. V lost 4 bases, J lost 0 bases, and 10 bases lay in between. The CDR3 DNA sequence: TGTGCCAGTAGTAATGACGGAAGCTCTGGGGCCAACGTCCTGACTTTC. Its protein is CASSNDGSSGANVLTF.

This clone is a singleton in its sample. The V call is TRBV19, the J call TRBJ1-2; the D is unclear. V was trimmed by 4 bases and J by 0 bases, leaving 15 bases between them. This CDR3 comprises 16 residues. Germline values: CDR1 LNHDA, CDR2 SQIVND (reference sequence). CDR3 sequence (DNA): TGTGCCAGTAGTAAGACGATGCGAATCTCTAACTATGGCTACACCTTC. Residues: CASSKTMRISNYGYTF.

The chain has TRBV1 and TRBJ1-2. TRBV1 is shown as a pseudogene. The CDR3 has 14 residues. The DNA of the CDR3 is TGCGCCAGCAGCCAAGATCCAGGGAGCTATGGCTACACCTTC. Its protein product is CASSQDPGSYGYTF.

The chain employs TRBV7-4 and TRBJ1-1; TRBD1 matches 9 bases. The CDR3 extends over 17 amino acids. Looked up from germline, CDR1 is SGHVT and CDR2 is SQSDAQ. The ends lost 4 bases at V and 3 bases at J; junction bases unmatched: 12. The CDR3 protein is CASSSTRTGDSDTEAFF. CDR3 nucleotide sequence: TGTGCCAGCAGCTCGACACGGACAGGGGATTCAGACACTGAAGCTTTCTTT.

This clone appeared a few times. J is TRBJ2-4 and V is TRBV15; D remains ambiguous. This CDR3 comprises 14 residues. CDR1 is LNHNV and CDR2 is YYDKDF in the germline V gene (reference sequence). V was trimmed by 0 bases and J by 8 bases, leaving 11 bases between them. This CDR3 is CATSRELFGDIQYF. CDR3 DNA: TGTGCCACCAGCAGAGAGTTGTTTGGGGACATTCAGTACTTC.

This clone was counted a few times. The chain combines TRBV6-8 with TRBJ1-1, with D maybe TRBD1 (5 bases). The CDR3 spans 19 residues. V dropped 0 bases and J dropped 1 base, with 21 bases sitting between them. Looked up from germline, CDR1 is MNHGY and CDR2 is SAAAGT. The CDR3: CASSYSRIGAPRTNTEAFF. CDR3 DNA sequence: TGTGCCAGCAGTTACTCGAGAATCGGGGCCCCCAGAACGAACACTGAAGCTTTCTTT.

CDR3 coding DNA: TGTGCCAGTACAGCGGAGCCTAGCACAGATACGCAGTATTTT. The encoded protein is CASTAEPSTDTQYF. The chain recombines TRBV19 with TRBJ2-3; perhaps TRBD2 as D (5 bases). Germline CDR1 and CDR2: LNHDA and SQIVND (reference sequence). This CDR3 region has 14 residues. With 7 bases removed from V and 0 bases from J, the gap between germline ends came to 11 bases.

The genes are TRBV19 and TRBJ2-5; no clear D. CDR3 length: 13 residues. V was cut by 1 base and J by 7 bases, with 10 bases left in between. CDR1 is LNHDA and CDR2 is SQIVND in the germline V gene (reference sequence). In nucleotides, the CDR3 is TGTGCCAGTAGTATAGGGTCCCGTGGGACCCAGTACTTC. Translated: CASSIGSRGTQYF.

In its sample, this clone ranks as medium-sized. The genes are TRBV9 and TRBJ2-1, with 9 bases lining up with TRBD1. This CDR3 is 15 amino acids long. Germline CDR1 reads SGDLS; CDR2 reads YYNGEE. Germline trimming cut 4 bases from V and 3 bases from J; bases unmatched to any gene: 5. CDR3 in amino acids: CASSRTGDVYNEQFF. The DNA for the CDR3 is TGTGCCAGCAGCAGGACAGGGGACGTCTACAATGAGCAGTTCTTC.